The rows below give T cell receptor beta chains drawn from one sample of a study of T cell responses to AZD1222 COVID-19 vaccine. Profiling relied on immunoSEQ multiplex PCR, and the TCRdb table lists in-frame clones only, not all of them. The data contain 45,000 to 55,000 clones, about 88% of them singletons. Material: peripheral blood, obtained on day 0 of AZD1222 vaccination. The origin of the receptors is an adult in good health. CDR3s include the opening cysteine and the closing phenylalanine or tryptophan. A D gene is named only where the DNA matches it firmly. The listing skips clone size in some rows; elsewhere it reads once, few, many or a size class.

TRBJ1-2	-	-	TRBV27	CASRNSLGYGYTF	TGTGCCAGCAGGAACAGTTTGGGGTATGGCTACACCTTC
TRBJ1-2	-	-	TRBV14	CASSQTGPNYGYTF	TGTGCCAGCAGCCAAACGGGACCAAACTATGGCTACACCTTC
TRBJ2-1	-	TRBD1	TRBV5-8	CASSLLFGTGLDNEQFF	TGTGCCAGCAGCTTGCTCTTTGGGACAGGGCTCGACAATGAGCAGTTCTTC
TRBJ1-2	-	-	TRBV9	CASSPRTDGVYGYTF	TGTGCCAGCAGCCCAAGAACAGACGGGGTCTATGGCTACACCTTC
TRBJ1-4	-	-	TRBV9	CASSGEGGGNEKLFF	TGTGCCAGCAGCGGAGAGGGGGGCGGGAATGAAAAACTGTTTTTT
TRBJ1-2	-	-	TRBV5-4	CASSLGADSDYGYTF	TGTGCCAGCAGCTTGGGGGCAGATAGCGACTATGGCTACACCTTC
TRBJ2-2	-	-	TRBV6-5	CASSLLGVGTGELFF	TGTGCCAGCAGTTTGCTGGGAGTAGGGACCGGGGAGCTGTTTTTT
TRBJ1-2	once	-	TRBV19	CASSIRRSGYTF	TGTGCCAGTAGTATCAGGAGATCTGGCTACACCTTC
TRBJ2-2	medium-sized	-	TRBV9	CASSVAEAVTGELFF	TGTGCCAGCAGCGTAGCTGAGGCGGTCACCGGGGAGCTGTTTTTT
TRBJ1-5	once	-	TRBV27	CASSLSPGTGRQPQHF	TGTGCCAGCAGTTTATCGCCCGGGACGGGCAGACAGCCCCAGCATTTT
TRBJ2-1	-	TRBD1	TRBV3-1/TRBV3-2	CASSRQGWSYNEQFF	TGTGCCAGCAGCCGACAGGGGTGGTCCTACAATGAGCAGTTCTTC
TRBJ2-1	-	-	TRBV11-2	CASSLMRENEQFF	TGTGCCAGCAGCTTAATGAGGGAGAATGAGCAGTTCTTC
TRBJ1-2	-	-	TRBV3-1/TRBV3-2	CASSRARGDGYTF	TGTGCCAGCAGCCGCGCCCGAGGGGACGGCTACACCTTC
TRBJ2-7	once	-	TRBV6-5	CASLSEIGSEQYF	TGTGCCAGCCTATCGGAAATTGGGAGCGAGCAGTACTTC
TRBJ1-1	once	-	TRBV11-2	CASSLMAGSTEAFF	TGTGCCAGCAGCTTAATGGCGGGGAGCACTGAAGCTTTCTTT
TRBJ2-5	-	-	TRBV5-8	CASSLASSETQYF	TGTGCCAGCAGCTTGGCCAGTTCGGAGACCCAGTACTTC
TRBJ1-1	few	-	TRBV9	CATSRGVLNTEAFF	TGTGCGACTTCGAGGGGGGTATTGAACACTGAAGCTTTCTTT
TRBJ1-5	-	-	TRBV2	CASSVRQNQPQHF	TGTGCCAGCAGCGTCAGACAGAATCAGCCCCAGCATTTT
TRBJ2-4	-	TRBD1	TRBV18	CASSPPNPGQRAKNIQYF	TGTGCCAGCTCACCCCCAAATCCGGGACAGCGAGCCAAAAACATTCAGTACTTC
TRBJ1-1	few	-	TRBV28	CASSYVWGGAFF	TGTGCCAGCAGTTATGTTTGGGGGGGGGCTTTCTTT
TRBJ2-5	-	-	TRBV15	CATARGQETQYF	TGTGCCACCGCGAGAGGTCAAGAGACCCAGTACTTC
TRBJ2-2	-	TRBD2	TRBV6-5	CASSLAGGNTGELFF	TGTGCCAGCAGCTTAGCGGGAGGTAACACCGGGGAGCTGTTTTTT
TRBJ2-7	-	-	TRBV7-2	CASSLTGSEQYF	TGTGCCAGCAGCTTAACGGGTAGCGAGCAGTACTTC
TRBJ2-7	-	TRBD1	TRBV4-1	CASSQDRGTGQSYEQYF	TGCGCCAGCAGCCAAGACCGCGGGACAGGGCAATCCTACGAGCAGTACTTC
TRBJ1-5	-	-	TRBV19	CASSTGQPNQPQHF	TGTGCCAGTAGTACGGGGCAGCCCAATCAGCCCCAGCATTTT
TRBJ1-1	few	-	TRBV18	CASSPTMNTEAFF	TGTGCCAGCTCACCTACAATGAACACTGAAGCTTTCTTT
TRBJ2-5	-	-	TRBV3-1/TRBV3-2	CASSLRSQGKETQYF	TGTGCCAGCAGCCTCAGATCCCAGGGGAAAGAGACCCAGTACTTC
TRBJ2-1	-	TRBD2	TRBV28	CASSELAGGPGEQFF	TGTGCCAGCAGTGAACTAGCGGGAGGGCCGGGTGAGCAGTTCTTC
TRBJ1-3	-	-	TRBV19	CASSMWQFSGNTIYF	TGTGCCAGTAGTATGTGGCAGTTCTCTGGAAACACCATATATTTT
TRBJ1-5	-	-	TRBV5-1	CASSLEGQTNQPQHF	TGCGCCAGCAGCTTGGAAGGACAGACTAATCAGCCCCAGCATTTT
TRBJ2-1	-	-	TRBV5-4	CASSFESYNEQFF	TGTGCCAGCAGCTTCGAGTCCTACAATGAGCAGTTCTTC
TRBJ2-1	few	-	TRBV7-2	CASIPDVGTYNEQFF	TGTGCCAGCATCCCCGACGTCGGGACCTACAATGAGCAGTTCTTC
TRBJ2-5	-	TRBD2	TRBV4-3	CASSQWVSGDQETQYF	TGCGCCAGCAGCCAATGGGTTAGCGGGGACCAAGAGACCCAGTACTTC
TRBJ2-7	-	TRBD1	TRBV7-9	CASSLAFGGQGSIYEQYF	TGTGCCAGCAGCTTAGCATTCGGGGGACAGGGGTCCATCTACGAGCAGTACTTC
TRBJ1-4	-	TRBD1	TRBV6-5	CASRPGTANEKLFF	TGTGCCAGCAGGCCCGGGACAGCTAATGAAAAACTGTTTTTT
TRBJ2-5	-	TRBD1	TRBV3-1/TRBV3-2	CASSPRQGVNLNQETQYF	TGTGCCAGCAGCCCCCGGCAGGGGGTTAATTTGAACCAAGAGACCCAGTACTTC
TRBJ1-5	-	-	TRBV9	CASSVATGPGQPQHF	TGTGCCAGCAGCGTAGCTACGGGTCCCGGTCAGCCCCAGCATTTT
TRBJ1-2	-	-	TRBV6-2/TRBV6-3	CASSYIGTALGYGYTF	TGTGCCAGCAGTTACATCGGGACCGCCCTGGGCTATGGCTACACCTTC
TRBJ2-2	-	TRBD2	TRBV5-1	CASSHQAGFNTGELFF	TGCGCCAGCAGCCACCAAGCGGGGTTTAACACCGGGGAGCTGTTTTTT
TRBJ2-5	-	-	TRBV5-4	CASSLDLLQETQYF	TGTGCCAGCAGCCTGGACCTTCTACAAGAGACCCAGTACTTC
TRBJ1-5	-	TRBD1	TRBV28	CASSLIGTGVRQPQHF	TGTGCCAGCAGTTTAATCGGGACAGGGGTGCGTCAGCCCCAGCATTTT
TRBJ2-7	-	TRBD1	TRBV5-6	CASSWGQTSSYEQYF	TGTGCCAGCAGCTGGGGACAGACAAGCTCCTACGAGCAGTACTTC